Listed below are T cell receptor beta chains from one sample, sequenced in a study of blood T cells in healthy people across ages. TCRdb processed the 5' RACE reads anew with MiXCR; each CDR3 protein has one entry. The sample shows 1.8 million or so distinct CDR3 sequences, roughly two fifths of them seen only once. The source material was blood. Source of these receptors: a human donor in good health. Both conserved end residues are part of each CDR3. The order of the fields is clone size, D gene, V gene, J gene, CDR3 DNA, CDR3 protein. D genes are given only for firm matches. Only some rows state a clone size, as once, few, many or a class for expanded clones.

abundance: NA; d_gene: NA; v_gene: TRBV6-2/TRBV6-3; j_gene: TRBJ2-5; CDR3nt: TGTGCCAGCAGGACCAGACTAGACCAAGAGACCCAGTACTTC; CDR3aa: CASRTRLDQETQYF
abundance: NA; d_gene: NA; v_gene: TRBV4-2; j_gene: TRBJ1-2; CDR3nt: TGTGCCAGCAGCCAAGAAGGTGGGGGACTCTATGGCTACACCTTC; CDR3aa: CASSQEGGGLYGYTF
abundance: NA; d_gene: TRBD1; v_gene: TRBV12-3/TRBV12-4; j_gene: TRBJ2-5; CDR3nt: TGTGCCAGCAGAATGACAGGGATAGAGACCCAGTACTTC; CDR3aa: CASRMTGIETQYF
abundance: NA; d_gene: TRBD2; v_gene: TRBV7-3; j_gene: TRBJ2-5; CDR3nt: TGTGCCAGCAGCCGAGTGGGGGGGGAGACCCAGTACTTC; CDR3aa: CASSRVGGETQYF
abundance: NA; d_gene: NA; v_gene: TRBV5-1; j_gene: TRBJ1-1; CDR3nt: TGCGCCAGCAGCTTGGATTCGACAAGAAGCGCTGAAGCTTTCTTT; CDR3aa: CASSLDSTRSAEAFF
abundance: NA; d_gene: NA; v_gene: TRBV11-2; j_gene: TRBJ2-5; CDR3nt: TGTGCCAGCAGCTCCAACCCTCCCCAGAGTCCGGGGACCCAGTACTTC; CDR3aa: CASSSNPPQSPGTQYF
abundance: NA; d_gene: NA; v_gene: TRBV20-1; j_gene: TRBJ1-5; CDR3nt: TGCAGTGCTAGAGATTTCGGTTATCGTCAGCCCCAGCATTTT; CDR3aa: CSARDFGYRQPQHF
abundance: NA; d_gene: NA; v_gene: TRBV19; j_gene: TRBJ1-2; CDR3nt: TGTGCCAGTAGTATCGAGTGGCAGGGCCATGGCTACACCTTC; CDR3aa: CASSIEWQGHGYTF
abundance: NA; d_gene: NA; v_gene: TRBV6-5; j_gene: TRBJ1-2; CDR3nt: TGTGCCAGCTCCCCCGAGCAAGTTCGAGATGGCTACACCTTC; CDR3aa: CASSPEQVRDGYTF
abundance: once; d_gene: NA; v_gene: TRBV7-2; j_gene: TRBJ1-5; CDR3nt: TGTGCCAGCAGCTTACTGAGGGACGGACAGCCCCAGCATTTT; CDR3aa: CASSLLRDGQPQHF
abundance: once; d_gene: TRBD2; v_gene: TRBV6-4; j_gene: TRBJ2-3; CDR3nt: TGTGCCAGCAGTGAACTAGCGGGGGGCTGGAATACGCAGTATTTT; CDR3aa: CASSELAGGWNTQYF
abundance: NA; d_gene: TRBD2; v_gene: TRBV7-9; j_gene: TRBJ2-7; CDR3nt: TGTGCCAGCCCGGGGAGGGCTCCCGAGCAGTACTTC; CDR3aa: CASPGRAPEQYF
abundance: NA; d_gene: NA; v_gene: TRBV15; j_gene: TRBJ1-2; CDR3nt: TGTGCCACCAGCAGAGATGACTATGGCTACACCTTC; CDR3aa: CATSRDDYGYTF
abundance: NA; d_gene: NA; v_gene: TRBV29-1; j_gene: TRBJ1-1; CDR3nt: TGCAGCGTTGAGGGGAGCTACTCCAACACCGAAGCTTTCTTT; CDR3aa: CSVEGSYSNTEAFF
abundance: many; d_gene: NA; v_gene: TRBV5-1; j_gene: TRBJ2-3; CDR3nt: TGCGCCAGCAGCTTGGAACTGACAGATACGCAGTATTTT; CDR3aa: CASSLELTDTQYF
abundance: NA; d_gene: NA; v_gene: TRBV5-1; j_gene: TRBJ2-1; CDR3nt: TGCGCCAGCAACAGCAATTTGGACCACAATGAGCAGTTCTTC; CDR3aa: CASNSNLDHNEQFF
abundance: once; d_gene: TRBD2; v_gene: TRBV12-3/TRBV12-4; j_gene: TRBJ2-1; CDR3nt: TGTGCCAGCGGCCGGGAGGGCATCGTGGACAATGAGCAGTTCTTC; CDR3aa: CASGREGIVDNEQFF
abundance: NA; d_gene: TRBD1; v_gene: TRBV7-8; j_gene: TRBJ2-1; CDR3nt: TGTGCCATAGGCCCCGACGGACAGGGTCACAATGAGCAGTTCTTC; CDR3aa: CAIGPDGQGHNEQFF
abundance: few; d_gene: TRBD2; v_gene: TRBV7-8; j_gene: TRBJ2-5; CDR3nt: TGTGCCAGCAGCTTAGTTCTAGCGGGGAAAGAGACCCAGTACTTC; CDR3aa: CASSLVLAGKETQYF
abundance: NA; d_gene: NA; v_gene: TRBV6-1; j_gene: TRBJ1-5; CDR3nt: TGTGCCAGCAGTGAAGTAGGCGGTATTAGCAATCAGCCCCAGCATTTT; CDR3aa: CASSEVGGISNQPQHF
abundance: few; d_gene: TRBD1; v_gene: TRBV28; j_gene: TRBJ2-7; CDR3nt: TGTGCCAGCAGTTTATCGAGAAGAGGACAGGGATCTGCCGAGCAGTACTTC; CDR3aa: CASSLSRRGQGSAEQYF
abundance: NA; d_gene: TRBD1; v_gene: TRBV7-6; j_gene: TRBJ1-4; CDR3nt: TGTGTCAGCAGGAGAGGGGGCGTCGATGAAAAACTGTTTTTT; CDR3aa: CVSRRGGVDEKLFF
abundance: many; d_gene: TRBD2; v_gene: TRBV5-1; j_gene: TRBJ2-1; CDR3nt: TGCGCCAGCAGCGCCAACAGCGGGGGGGCAAGCAATGAGCAGTTCTTC; CDR3aa: CASSANSGGASNEQFF